The 10 T cell receptor beta chains listed next were all sequenced from one sample in a study of blood T cell repertoires in COVID-19. Profiling relied on immunoSEQ multiplex PCR, and the TCRdb table lists in-frame clones only, not all of them. The sample lists roughly 200,000 clones, about 85% occurring once. Sequencing was carried out using PBMCs or T cells enriched from blood (not recorded which). These receptors were obtained from a man aged 40-49 years who had recovered from COVID-19.

The DNA for the CDR3 is TGTGCCAGCTGGGGGGACAGGGCCACCGGGGAGCTGTTTTTT. Amino acids: CASWGDRATGELFF. The J gene is TRBJ2-2, the V gene TRBV6-5; TRBD1 aligns across 9 bases. Germline loops: CDR1 MNHEY, CDR2 SVGAGI. The CDR3 runs 14 residues. J lost 4 bases, V lost 8 bases, and 5 bases had no gene match.

The gene calls are TRBV30 and TRBJ2-1; no firm D call. V lost 0 bases, J lost 8 bases, and 5 bases lay in between. CDR3 length equals 11 residues. Germline CDR1 reads GTSNPN; CDR2 reads SVGIG (reference sequence). In DNA form, the CDR3 reads TGTGCCTGGAGTGTTGCGGATGAGCAGTTCTTC. This codes for CAWSVADEQFF.

The V call is TRBV3-1 (or the pseudogene TRBV3-2), the J call TRBJ2-1; D ambiguous. Trimming cost V 3 bases and J 9 bases, with 15 bases left between them. The germline V gene has CDR1 LGHDT and CDR2 YNNKEL (reference sequence). The CDR3 runs 14 residues. The CDR3 DNA reads TGTGCCAGCAGCCAGGGCCAGCATGGTGGTGAGCAGTTCTTC. Its translation: CASSQGQHGGEQFF.

CDR3 in amino acids: CAGRSTSGRSSYEQYF. The CDR3 DNA sequence: TGTGCCGGGCGTAGTACCAGCGGGAGGTCCTCCTACGAGCAGTACTTC. The chain uses TRBV30 and TRBJ2-7; 9 bases map to TRBD2. J lost 0 bases, V lost 8 bases, and 14 bases had no gene match. In germline, CDR1 is GTSNPN, CDR2 SVGIG (reference sequence). The CDR3 consists of 16 residues.

The chain carries TRBV28 and TRBJ2-2, with 16 bases lining up with TRBD2. V shed 9 bases, J shed 4 bases, and the junction held 11 bases outside the gene matches. The CDR3 sequence is 18 residues long. CDR1 and CDR2 (germline): MDHEN, SYDVKM. The CDR3 sequence is CASLDPGLAGGGTGELFF. DNA of the CDR3: TGTGCCAGTCTAGACCCGGGACTAGCGGGAGGGGGCACCGGGGAGCTGTTTTTT.

This chain uses TRBV10-3 with TRBJ1-4; 8 positions match TRBD1. The length of the CDR3 is 15 residues. The V gene end was trimmed by 6 bases and the J gene end by 6 bases; junction bases not matched to a gene: 9. The germline V gene has CDR1 ENHRY and CDR2 SYGVKD. The CDR3 is CAISARTGNDEKLFF. Here the CDR3 DNA reads TGTGCCATCAGCGCCAGGACAGGGAATGATGAAAAACTGTTTTTT.

This chain joins TRBV7-3 and TRBJ1-2; tentatively, D is TRBD1 (6 bases). Germline assignment: CDR1 SGHTA and CDR2 FQGTGA. Deletions cut 5 bases from V and 3 bases from J, with 13 bases between. The CDR3 has 14 amino acids. The CDR3 DNA reads TGTGCCAGCAGCGAAACAGGGAGTCACTATGGCTACACCTTC. Translating gives CASSETGSHYGYTF.

The chain joins TRBV27 to TRBJ1-2; 8 bases match TRBD1. CDR3 length: 17 residues. The ends lost 8 bases at V and 0 bases at J; junction bases unmatched: 14. In germline, CDR1 is MNHEY, CDR2 SMNVEV (reference sequence). The CDR3 spells CASFPLTGTGTNYGYTF. In DNA form, the CDR3 reads TGTGCCAGCTTCCCTCTGACCGGGACAGGCACTAACTATGGCTACACCTTC.

This sequence joins TRBV5-1 and TRBJ1-6, with D possibly TRBD1 on 6 matching bases. Trimming left V 0 bases short and J 10 bases short, with 8 bases between. This CDR3 spans 13 amino acids. Looked up from germline, CDR1 is SGHRS and CDR2 is YFSETQ. CDR3 loop: CASSLGGQSPLHF. CDR3 nucleotide sequence: TGCGCCAGCAGCTTGGGGGGGCAGTCACCCCTCCACTTT.

The CDR3 sequence: CASSPTSGEPKNIQYF. The CDR3 nucleotides read TGTGCCAGCAGCCCGACTAGCGGGGAACCCAAAAACATTCAGTACTTC. The rearrangement links TRBV7-8 to TRBJ2-4, with TRBD2 matching 11 bases. CDR1 SGHVS and CDR2 FQNEAQ come from the germline V gene. This CDR3 is 16 amino acids long. V shed 5 bases and J 2 bases; nucleotides not matched to a gene: 5. Filled out from reference TRBV7-8 and TRBJ2-4, the complete variable domain reads GAGVSQSPRYKVAKRGQDVALRCDPISGHVSLFWYQQALGQGPEFLTYFQNEAQLDKSGLPSDRFFAERPEGSVSTLKIQRTQQEDSAVYLCASSPTSGEPKNIQYFGAGTRLSVL.